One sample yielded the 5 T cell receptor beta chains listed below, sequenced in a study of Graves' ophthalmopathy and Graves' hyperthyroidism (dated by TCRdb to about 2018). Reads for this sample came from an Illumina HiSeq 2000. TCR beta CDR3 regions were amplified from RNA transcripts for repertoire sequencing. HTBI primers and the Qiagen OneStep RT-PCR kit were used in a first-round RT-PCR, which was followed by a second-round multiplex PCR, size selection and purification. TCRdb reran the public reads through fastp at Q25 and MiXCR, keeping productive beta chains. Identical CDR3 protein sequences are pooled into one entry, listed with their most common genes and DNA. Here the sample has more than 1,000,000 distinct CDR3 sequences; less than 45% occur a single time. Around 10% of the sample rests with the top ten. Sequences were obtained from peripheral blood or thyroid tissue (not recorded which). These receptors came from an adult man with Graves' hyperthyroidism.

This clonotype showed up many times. Here the CDR3 reads CASSLVGLADEQYF. CDR3 DNA: TGTGCCAGCAGCTTAGTGGGGCTAGCGGACGAGCAGTACTTC. The V call is TRBV7-9, the J call TRBJ2-7, with 7 bases lining up with TRBD2. The CDR3 length is 14 residues. With V trimmed by 1 base and J by 5 bases, 5 bases remained unmatched. From germline, CDR1 is SEHNR and CDR2 FQNEAQ (reference sequence). The complete variable domain, with remaining parts taken from reference TRBV7-9 and TRBJ2-7, reads DTGVSQNPRHKITKRGQNVTFRCDPISEHNRLYWYRQTLGQGPEFLTYFQNEAQLEKSRLLSDRFSAERPKGSFSTLEIQRTEQGDSAMYLCASSLVGLADEQYFGPGTRLTVT.

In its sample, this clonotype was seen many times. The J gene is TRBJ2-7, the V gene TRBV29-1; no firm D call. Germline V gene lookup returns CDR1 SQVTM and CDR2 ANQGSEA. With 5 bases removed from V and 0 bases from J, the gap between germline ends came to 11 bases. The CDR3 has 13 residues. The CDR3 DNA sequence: TGCAGCGTTTTGACGCTTAGCTCCTACGAGCAGTACTTC. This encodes CSVLTLSSYEQYF.

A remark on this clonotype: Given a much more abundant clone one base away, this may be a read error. The CDR3 DNA reads as TGCAGTGCTAATCCACCCCTCCACTTT. Translated: CSANPPLHF. The V and J genes are TRBV20-1 and TRBJ1-6; D is uncertain. Germline V lookup: CDR1 DFQATT, CDR2 SNEGSKA (reference sequence). The CDR3 consists of 9 residues.

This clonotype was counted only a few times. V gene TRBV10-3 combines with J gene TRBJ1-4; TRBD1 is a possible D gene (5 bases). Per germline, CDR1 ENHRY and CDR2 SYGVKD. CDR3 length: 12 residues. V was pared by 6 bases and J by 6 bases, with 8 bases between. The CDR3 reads CAIRGRDEKLFF. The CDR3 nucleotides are TGTGCCATCAGGGGCAGGGATGAAAAACTGTTTTTT.

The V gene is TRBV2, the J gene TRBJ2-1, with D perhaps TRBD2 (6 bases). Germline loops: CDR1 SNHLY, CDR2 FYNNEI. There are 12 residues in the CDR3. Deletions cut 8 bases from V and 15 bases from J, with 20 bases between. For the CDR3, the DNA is TGTGCCAGCGGCGTTGCGGGACCGCGTCTGTTCTTC. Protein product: CASGVAGPRLFF.